What follows is one TCR beta chain and its context. Its cognate antigen is unknown. The CDR3 covers 13 residues. V lost 5 bases and J 4 bases, leaving 11 bases between the germline ends. Germline assignment: CDR1 SGHTA and CDR2 FQGNSA. The data are from a study of siplizumab effects on memory and regulatory T cells. Whole-study findings and limits: Contribution to the alloresponse seemed major for naive T cells, which also seemed more diverse than memory cells. Among sequences traceable to unstimulated CD4+ memory cells, alloreactive ones were significantly reduced by siplizumab. With siplizumab, Treg-derived clones averaged about 70% of mappable alloreactive CD4+ clones, versus less than 35% in controls.

The repertoire was sequenced with immunoSEQ multiplex PCR; TCRdb's copy has only in-frame clones and lacks some. The sample includes around 20,000 clones, approximately 46% of them seen just once. Responder and stimulator cells in the mixed lymphocyte reaction were cultured together for roughly six days at 37°C. Stimulator PBMCs labelled with Violet Dye were mixed 1:1 with responder PBMCs labelled with CFSE. Material: CFSE-low (dividing) CD4+ T cells sorted from an allogeneic mixed lymphocyte reaction. This chain connects TRBV7-2 to TRBJ1-2; possible D gene TRBD1, 6 bases. This sequence originates from a human donor in good health; the cells came from an allogeneic mixed lymphocyte reaction. CDR3 sequence (DNA): TGTGCCAGCAGCCCAGGACAGACCTATGGCTACACCTTC. Translating it yields CASSPGQTYGYTF. The variable domain in full, completed from reference TRBV7-2 and TRBJ1-2, reads GAGVSQSPSNKVTEKGKDVELRCDPISGHTALYWYRQSLGQGLEFLIYFQGNSAPDKSGLPSDRFSAERTGGSVSTLTIQRTQQEDSAVYLCASSPGQTYGYTFGSGTRLTVV.